Presented here are 27 T cell receptor beta chains from one specimen sequenced in a study of T cell repertoires in cytomegalovirus infection. TCRdb analysed the reads with MiXCR anew, one entry per CDR3 protein. The table has hundreds of thousands of distinct CDR3 sequences, under 35% seen once. No antigen has been identified for these receptors. This sample comprised cultured PBMCs, obtained from culture after CMV antigen stimulation. The source is a human donor in good health (CMV status not recorded). Some clones in this sample may be carry-over from other donors' samples.

The genes are TRBV28 and TRBJ2-1; 7 nucleotides align to TRBD2. Germline lookup yields CDR1 MDHEN and CDR2 SYDVKM. The CDR3 runs 15 residues. V shed 6 bases, J shed 2 bases, and the junction held 7 bases outside the gene matches. CDR3 bases: TGTGCCAGCAGCCAAACCCTAGCGGCCTACAATGAGCAGTTCTTC. It is translated as CASSQTLAAYNEQFF. The variable domain in full, completed from reference TRBV28 and TRBJ2-1, reads DVKVTQSSRYLVKRTGEKVFLECVQDMDHENMFWYRQDPGLGLRLIYFSYDVKMKEKGDIPEGYSVSREKKERFSLILESASTNQTSMYLCASSQTLAAYNEQFFGPGTRLTVL.

CDR3 loop: CASSMVSVPSRLTYNEQFF. As DNA, the CDR3 is TGTGCCAGTAGTATGGTGTCCGTCCCGTCCCGACTCACCTACAATGAGCAGTTCTTC. This sequence joins TRBV19 and TRBJ2-1; no reliable D call. Germline V gene data show CDR1 as LNHDA and CDR2 as SQIVND (reference sequence). The CDR3 is 19 amino acids. Trimming took off 3 bases at V and 2 bases at J, with 23 bases between the two ends.

This clonotype was observed once. The rearrangement links TRBV15 to TRBJ1-3, with D possibly being TRBD1 (5 bases). Germline-derived CDR1 and CDR2 are LNHNV and YYDKDF (reference sequence). The CDR3 has 17 residues. V lost 0 bases and J 0 bases, leaving 12 bases between the germline ends. DNA for the CDR3: TGTGCCACCAGCAGAGATGGGGCAGTTCGCTCTGGAAACACCATATATTTT. Encoded protein: CATSRDGAVRSGNTIYF.

This chain joins TRBV28 and TRBJ2-3, with TRBD2 matching 7 bases. This CDR3 contains 16 residues. Germline V gene data show CDR1 as MDHEN and CDR2 as SYDVKM. The V gene end was trimmed by 5 bases and the J gene end by 1 base; junction bases not matched to a gene: 9. The CDR3 nucleotides read TGTGCCAGCAGTACGTCAGTAGCGGGTGGCACAGATACGCAGTATTTT. It codes for CASSTSVAGGTDTQYF. Complete variable domain (other parts from reference TRBV28 and TRBJ2-3): DVKVTQSSRYLVKRTGEKVFLECVQDMDHENMFWYRQDPGLGLRLIYFSYDVKMKEKGDIPEGYSVSREKKERFSLILESASTNQTSMYLCASSTSVAGGTDTQYFGPGTRLTVL.

The chain is built from TRBV24-1 and TRBJ1-5; no reliable D call. Germline V CDR1 and CDR2: KGHDR, SFDVKD. V was pared by 6 bases and J by 0 bases, with 8 bases between. This CDR3 is 14 amino acids long. CDR3 amino acids: CATSFSSSNQPQHF. The CDR3 DNA follows: TGTGCCACCAGTTTTTCGAGTAGCAATCAGCCCCAGCATTTT.

The chain is built from TRBV7-9 and TRBJ2-1, with 7 bases matching TRBD2. Germline values: CDR1 SEHNR, CDR2 FQNEAQ (reference sequence). The V segment lost 2 bases and the J segment 8 bases; nucleotides outside the gene matches: 9. This CDR3 contains 15 residues. CDR3 coding DNA: TGTGCCAGCAGCTTACCGGGGGGAGGATTGGATGAGCAGTTCTTC. Amino acid sequence: CASSLPGGGLDEQFF.

This clonotype was recorded at least ten times. The chain combines TRBV29-1 with TRBJ2-4; 7 bases are a match to TRBD1. The CDR3 length is 15 residues. Germline CDR1 reads SQVTM; CDR2 reads ANQGSEA. J was trimmed by 7 bases and V by 0 bases; bases with no gene match: 9. The CDR3 DNA is TGCAGCGTTGAAGATCGAGGGGGCGGTGGGAACATTCAGTACTTC. Its protein is CSVEDRGGGGNIQYF.

This rearrangement joins TRBV7-2 to TRBJ2-3, with 12 bases identical to TRBD2. Germline trimming cut 1 base from V and 0 bases from J; bases unmatched to any gene: 8. CDR3 size: 19 residues. The germline V gene encodes CDR1 SGHTA and CDR2 FQGNSA. CDR3 protein: CASSLVAASGRVSTDTQYF. CDR3 bases: TGTGCCAGCAGCTTAGTCGCCGCTAGCGGGAGGGTTAGCACAGATACGCAGTATTTT.

There are many counts of this clonotype. V gene TRBV7-2 combines with J gene TRBJ2-7; 7 bases are shared with TRBD1. The CDR3 loop spans 15 amino acids. The V and J ends lost 5 bases and 2 bases, in that order; junction bases with no gene match: 9. CDR1 SGHTA and CDR2 FQGNSA come from the germline V gene. CDR3 loop: CASSPNRGWTYEQYF. CDR3 bases: TGTGCCAGCAGCCCAAACAGGGGTTGGACCTACGAGCAGTACTTC.

This clonotype occurred a few times. V usage is TRBV20-1 and J usage is TRBJ1-2, with 8 nucleotides matching TRBD1. Looked up from germline, CDR1 is DFQATT and CDR2 is SNEGSKA (reference sequence). V was pared by 6 bases and J by 0 bases, with 6 bases of the junction left unmatched. The CDR3 sequence is 14 residues long. The CDR3 sequence is CSAPTGDANYGYTF. The CDR3 DNA sequence: TGCAGTGCCCCGACAGGGGATGCTAACTATGGCTACACCTTC.

The rearrangement uses TRBV28 and TRBJ1-4, with no clear D. CDR1 and CDR2 from the germline V gene are MDHEN and SYDVKM. Trimming took off 7 bases at V and 8 bases at J, with 11 bases between the two ends. The CDR3 has 12 residues. This chain's CDR3 is CASNMGWEKLFF. CDR3 DNA: TGTGCCAGCAATATGGGGTGGGAAAAACTGTTTTTT.

This clonotype has ten or more counts. The rearrangement uses TRBV7-8 and TRBJ2-5; TRBD1 matches 8 bases. The CDR3 is 15 residues long. Trimming cost V 1 base and J 1 base; bases outside gene matches: 2. CDR1 and CDR2 from the germline V gene are SGHVS and FQNEAQ. CDR3 sequence (DNA): TGTGCCAGCAGCTTAGGGGGACAGGCCCAAGAGACCCAGTACTTC. This sequence encodes CASSLGGQAQETQYF.

This clonotype has just a few counts. The chain recombines TRBV4-2 with TRBJ1-2; D remains unclear. Germline CDR1 is LGHNA and CDR2 is YNFKEQ. V lost 0 bases, J lost 4 bases, and 9 bases lay in between. The CDR3 contains 14 residues. CDR3 sequence (DNA): TGTGCCAGCAGCCAAGACCCCGGGTTCTATGGCTACACCTTC. It is translated as CASSQDPGFYGYTF.

The sample holds many counts of this clonotype. This chain links TRBV12-3 or TRBV12-4 with TRBJ1-2; the D gene is possibly TRBD1 (5 bases). Trimming cost V 1 base and J 7 bases, with 13 bases left between them. The CDR3 runs 14 residues. DNA of the CDR3: TGTGCCAGCAGTTTAGGCATCCCGGGGGGTGGCTACACCTTC. This sequence encodes CASSLGIPGGGYTF.

V and J are TRBV20-1 and TRBJ2-1, with 8 bases identical to TRBD2. Unmatched junction bases numbered 4, after V lost 0 bases and J lost 3 bases. Germline V gene lookup returns CDR1 DFQATT and CDR2 SNEGSKA (reference sequence). The length of the CDR3 is 15 residues. CDR3 DNA sequence: TGCAGTGCTAGAGATGTCAGCGGGAGCTACAATGAGCAGTTCTTC. Translating gives CSARDVSGSYNEQFF.

The CDR3 DNA follows: TGTGCCAGCAGCACCACCGGGACTAGCGGGTACCAAGAGACCCAGTACTTC. As protein: CASSTTGTSGYQETQYF. J is TRBJ2-5 and V is TRBV5-6; 12 bases fit TRBD2. The V and J ends lost 4 bases and 0 bases, in that order; junction bases with no gene match: 7. Looked up from germline, CDR1 is SGHDT and CDR2 is YYEEEE. The CDR3 runs to 17 residues.

The rearrangement uses TRBV2 and TRBJ2-1; 11 bases agree with TRBD2. The V gene's germline CDR1 is SNHLY and CDR2 FYNNEI. V lost 6 bases and J lost 7; bases outside the gene matches: 14. This CDR3 spans 17 amino acids. The CDR3 sequence: CASRALLAGAGENEQFF. CDR3 in DNA: TGTGCCAGCAGGGCCCTACTAGCGGGGGCCGGGGAGAATGAGCAGTTCTTC.

This clonotype was recorded a few times. The J gene is TRBJ2-7, the V gene TRBV5-6; D call uncertain. Germline V gene data show CDR1 as SGHDT and CDR2 as YYEEEE. Trimming removed 7 bases at V and 8 bases at J, with 7 bases between. The CDR3 contains 9 residues. This CDR3 reads CASSSKQYF. CDR3 in DNA: TGTGCCAGCTCCTCGAAGCAGTACTTC.

The rearrangement links TRBV2 to TRBJ2-5; no reliable D call. The CDR3 spans 16 residues. Trimming shortened V by 0 bases and J by 0 bases, and 11 bases separated the two germline ends. The V gene's germline CDR1 is SNHLY and CDR2 FYNNEI. The CDR3 here is CASSEAYSSYQETQYF. DNA for the CDR3: TGTGCCAGCAGTGAAGCTTACTCATCGTACCAAGAGACCCAGTACTTC.

The chain employs TRBV19 and TRBJ2-3, with a tentative D call TRBD1 (6 bases). V lost 2 bases and J 5 bases, leaving 11 bases between the germline ends. The CDR3 loop spans 14 amino acids. CDR1 is LNHDA and CDR2 is SQIVND in the germline V gene (reference sequence). The CDR3 spells CASSIMGAGDTQYF. The CDR3 DNA is TGTGCCAGTAGTATAATGGGGGCGGGAGATACGCAGTATTTT.

In this sample, this clonotype turned up a few times. The J gene is TRBJ2-6, the V gene TRBV19; D is ambiguous. CDR1 is LNHDA, CDR2 SQIVND, per germline (reference sequence). The length of the CDR3 is 16 residues. Trimming cost V 3 bases and J 0 bases, with 9 bases left between them. This CDR3 is CASSMVRSSGANVLTF. The DNA of the CDR3 is TGTGCCAGTAGTATGGTAAGGTCCTCTGGGGCCAACGTCCTGACTTTC.

The chain combines TRBV7-3 with TRBJ2-3; D is tentatively TRBD1 or TRBD2 (5 bases each). V shed 4 bases and J shed 4 bases, with 15 bases lying between them. Germline V lookup: CDR1 SGHTA, CDR2 FQGTGA. The CDR3 extends over 15 amino acids. In DNA, the CDR3 is TGTGCCAGCAGCTCCCAATCCGGGACCTCAGATACGCAGTATTTT. Residues: CASSSQSGTSDTQYF.

This clonotype was seen only a few times. The gene calls are TRBV2 and TRBJ1-1; D unresolved. V lost 4 bases to trimming and J lost 6 bases, with 6 bases between them. CDR1 and CDR2 from the germline V gene are SNHLY and FYNNEI. The CDR3 covers 11 residues. The CDR3 loop reads CASSVVSEAFF. The CDR3, as DNA: TGTGCCAGCAGTGTCGTGTCTGAAGCTTTCTTT.

The genes are TRBV7-8 and TRBJ2-7, with 7 bases identical to TRBD1. The length of the CDR3 is 19 residues. The ends lost 4 bases at V and 1 base at J; junction bases unmatched: 19. CDR1 and CDR2 (germline): SGHVS, FQNEAQ. DNA for the CDR3: TGTGCCAGCAGCTCCTCCCGCGTGGGGTCGGGACAGCTATCCTACGAGCAGTACTTC. Protein product: CASSSSRVGSGQLSYEQYF.

This chain links TRBV28 with TRBJ1-2, with a weak D call TRBD1 (6 bases). The germline V and J ends were trimmed by 6 bases and 6 bases, with 14 bases remaining between them. The CDR3 spans 13 residues. CDR1 is MDHEN, CDR2 SYDVKM, per germline. CDR3 amino acids: CASRVRGADGYTF. CDR3 DNA: TGTGCCAGCAGGGTCAGGGGAGCGGATGGCTACACCTTC.

The chain is built from TRBV19 and TRBJ2-7; no reliable D call. V shed 0 bases and J shed 1 base, with 7 bases lying between them. The CDR3 runs 14 residues. The germline V gene encodes CDR1 LNHDA and CDR2 SQIVND (reference sequence). CDR3 DNA sequence: TGTGCCAGTAGTATAGACAGGCGTTCCTACGAGCAGTACTTC. Translated: CASSIDRRSYEQYF. The entire variable domain, with the rest obtained from reference TRBV19 and TRBJ2-7, is as follows: DGGITQSPKYLFRKEGQNVTLSCEQNLNHDAMYWYRQDPGQGLRLIYYSQIVNDFQKGDIAEGYSVSREKKESFPLTVTSAQKNPTAFYLCASSIDRRSYEQYFGPGTRLTVT.

This clonotype came up once. The chain combines TRBV4-1 with TRBJ2-1; TRBD1 aligns across 7 bases. Germline assignment: CDR1 MGHRA and CDR2 YSYEKL. CDR3 length: 15 amino acids. Trimming cost V 5 bases and J 4 bases; bases outside gene matches: 8. In DNA form, the CDR3 reads TGCGCCAGCAGCGCCCGGGACAGACCTTACAATGAGCAGTTCTTC. Protein sequence: CASSARDRPYNEQFF.